These T cell receptor beta chains were read from a single sample in a study of early T cells in non-severe SARS-CoV-2 infection. TCRdb ran MiXCR on the 5' RACE reads and lists one entry per CDR3 protein. The table includes about 47,000 distinct CDR3 sequences, about 10% detected once. Sequenced material: whole blood. The receptors originated from an adult who was a healthcare worker with PCR-confirmed SARS-CoV-2 infection or an uninfected control (not recorded which). Each CDR3 is given with its conserved first and last residue.

15,TRBV4-1,TRBJ1-5,CASSQVQGSNQPQHF
13,TRBV6-5,TRBJ2-2,CASGGQYTEELFF
15,TRBV6-6,TRBJ1-3,CASSSGQDSGNTIYF
13,TRBV4-3,TRBJ2-1,CASSLTAYNEQFF
15,TRBV6-5,TRBJ2-1,CASSYRLAGVGEQFF
15,TRBV30,TRBJ2-3,CAWMGQGPHTDTQYF
14,TRBV5-4,TRBJ1-1,CASSPEGGATEAFF
11,TRBV28,TRBJ2-3,CASSSGNTQYF
12,TRBV29-1,TRBJ1-1,CSSGLPNTEAFF
15,TRBV12-3/TRBV12-4,TRBJ1-5,CASSLAPGGHQPQHF
15,TRBV5-4,TRBJ2-6,CASWRTGSGANVLTF
15,TRBV7-9,TRBJ2-1,CASSPRDRVYNEQFF
15,TRBV5-5,TRBJ1-1,CASSLEGQENTEAFF
17,TRBV11-1,TRBJ2-2,CASSLSPGPSYTGELFF
15,TRBV27,TRBJ2-7,CASSLTSGQGYEQYF
13,TRBV14,TRBJ1-2,CASSHGDPYGYTF
12,TRBV2,TRBJ2-7,CAGTGSSYEQYF
11,TRBV29-1,TRBJ2-1,CSGTKINEQFF
16,TRBV7-9,TRBJ1-4,CASSPKTGATNEKLFF
14,TRBV9,TRBJ1-6,CASSVATGNSPLHF
12,TRBV5-4,TRBJ2-3,CASSLNRDTQYF
13,TRBV20-1,TRBJ2-3,CSARGESTDTQYF
17,TRBV20-1,TRBJ1-6,CSASATRQGLYNSPLHF
16,TRBV28,TRBJ2-4,CASSLHRGLVKNIQYF
16,TRBV15,TRBJ1-4,CATSRSAGRSYEKLFF
15,TRBV7-2,TRBJ2-5,CASSLSEGAAQTQYF
10,TRBV20-1,TRBJ1-1,CSAMMAEAFF
15,TRBV7-2,TRBJ2-5,CPSSLTLSAAETQYF